This passage covers 22 T cell receptor beta chains from one sample sequenced in a study of T-cell reconstitution after alpha-beta-depleted transplantation in children. For TCRbeta, the library was prepared with unique molecular identifiers. Each CDR3 protein gets one entry after TCRdb re-called the PCR reads with MiXCR. Of 750,000 to 950,000 distinct CDR3 sequences detected, about 16% appear once; the ten largest clones hold around 5.3%. This sample comprised PBMCs, mostly from graft donor cells, obtained 360 days after TCRalphabeta/CD19-depleted stem cell transplant. All receptors derive from a male patient between 5 and 17 years old who had a stem cell transplant for acute lymphoblastic leukemia, so the T cells may come from the graft donor.

The table lists this clonotype with a few counts. The CDR3 DNA reads as TGTGCCTGGAGTGTAGGGACGACGAGCACAGATACGCAGTATTTT. Its protein is CAWSVGTTSTDTQYF. The chain has TRBV30 and TRBJ2-3; D could derive from TRBD1 or TRBD2 (5 bases each). The germline V and J ends were trimmed by 0 bases and 0 bases, with 10 bases remaining between them. The CDR3 has 15 residues. Germline CDR1 GTSNPN, CDR2 SVGIG (reference sequence).

A few counts support this clonotype. The genes are TRBV5-1 and TRBJ2-5, with D possibly TRBD2 on 5 matching bases. CDR1 and CDR2 (germline): SGHRS, YFSETQ. The CDR3 is 15 residues long. The V and J ends lost 0 bases and 5 bases respectively, with 14 bases between them. The CDR3 DNA sequence: TGCGCCAGCAGCTTGGCACAGCCCAGAGGGGAGACCCAGTACTTC. Translating gives CASSLAQPRGETQYF.

This chain uses TRBV5-1 with TRBJ2-5; D call uncertain. With 0 bases removed from V and 0 bases from J, the gap between germline ends came to 12 bases. This CDR3 is 16 amino acids long. The germline CDR1 and CDR2 sequences are SGHRS and YFSETQ. The CDR3, as DNA: TGCGCCAGCAGCTTGGGGTTTAACCCGTACCAAGAGACCCAGTACTTC. Translation: CASSLGFNPYQETQYF.

This chain uses TRBV6-5 with TRBJ1-5; 9 nucleotides match TRBD1. With 3 bases clipped from V and 3 bases from J, the junction kept 6 bases outside the gene matches. CDR1 MNHEY and CDR2 SVGAGI come from the germline V gene. This CDR3 region has 16 residues. This CDR3 reads CASSYGTGRDNQPQHF. CDR3 sequence (DNA): TGTGCCAGCAGTTATGGGACAGGGAGGGACAATCAGCCCCAGCATTTT.

This clonotype turned up a few times. The chain links TRBV12-3 or TRBV12-4 to TRBJ2-5, with no clear D. The CDR3 runs 15 residues. V shed 7 bases and J shed 3 bases, with 18 bases lying between them. Here the CDR3 DNA reads TGTGCCAGCACCCCAACCGACATCGGTGAAGAGACCCAGTACTTC. It specifies CASTPTDIGEETQYF.

In its sample, this clonotype was seen a few times. The V and J genes are TRBV4-1 and TRBJ2-1, with 8 bases matching TRBD2. The CDR3 extends over 18 amino acids. Trimming cost V 0 bases and J 3 bases; bases outside gene matches: 10. Per germline, CDR1 MGHRA and CDR2 YSYEKL. The CDR3 nucleotides read TGCGCCAGCAGCCAAGATTGGAGGGTAGCGGGGCACTACAATGAGCAGTTCTTC. This sequence encodes CASSQDWRVAGHYNEQFF.

V gene TRBV5-1 combines with J gene TRBJ2-7; unclear D gene. The V and J ends lost 7 bases and 5 bases respectively, with 13 bases between them. The CDR3 length is 12 residues. Germline V gene sequence: CDR1 SGHRS, CDR2 YFSETQ. In DNA form, the CDR3 reads TGCGCCAGCTCTCTGGACGGCAACGAGCAGTACTTC. This sequence encodes CASSLDGNEQYF.

CDR3 bases: TGTGCCAGCAGTTTTCGGGGACTAGCATTCGCCGGGGAGCTGTTTTTT. This sequence encodes CASSFRGLAFAGELFF. The V call is TRBV12-3 or TRBV12-4, the J call TRBJ2-2, with 9 bases identical to TRBD2. The CDR3 sequence is 16 residues long. V shed 3 bases, J shed 6 bases, and the junction held 8 bases outside the gene matches.

The chain carries TRBV2 and TRBJ2-3; 7 positions agree with TRBD1. Germline-derived CDR1 and CDR2 are SNHLY and FYNNEI. This CDR3 region has 14 residues. The V gene end was trimmed by 5 bases and the J gene end by 1 base; junction bases not matched to a gene: 3. The CDR3: CASSTGVGTDTQYF. DNA for the CDR3: TGTGCCAGCAGTACAGGGGTGGGCACAGATACGCAGTATTTT.

Of note for this clonotype: One end of the junction is discordant with germline, which a read error may explain. The rearrangement links TRBV13 to TRBJ1-2, with D uncertain. Germline V gene data show CDR1 as PRHDT and CDR2 as FYEKMQ (reference sequence). CDR3 length equals 15 residues. CDR3 sequence reads: CTSSGIRQEGGGYTF. The CDR3 region has the DNA TGTACCAGCAGCGGCATAAGGCAGGAGGGAGGCGGCTACACCTTC.

In this sample, this clonotype turned up many times. The genes are TRBV6-5 and TRBJ2-1; D gene uncertain. The germline gives CDR1 MNHEY, CDR2 SVGAGI. This CDR3 contains 11 residues. The ends were cut back, 0 bases at V and 7 bases at J, with 1 base in the middle. The CDR3 DNA sequence: TGTGCCAGCAGTTACTCGAATGAGCAGTTCTTC. It yields the protein CASSYSNEQFF.

A few counts support this clonotype. The chain combines TRBV11-1 with TRBJ2-1, with 10 bases that match TRBD1. Germline values: CDR1 SGHAT, CDR2 FQDESV (reference sequence). With V trimmed by 2 bases and J by 1 base, 8 bases remained unmatched. This CDR3 has 18 amino acids. The CDR3 DNA follows: TGTGCCAGCAGCTTACCGAAAGAGGGACAGGGGTCCTACAATGAGCAGTTCTTC. Translation gives CASSLPKEGQGSYNEQFF. Using reference TRBV11-1 and TRBJ2-1 for the parts outside the CDR3, the full variable domain is EAEVAQSPRYKITEKSQAVAFWCDPISGHATLYWYRQILGQGPELLVQFQDESVVDDSQLPKDRFSAERLKGVDSTLKIQPAELGDSAMYLCASSLPKEGQGSYNEQFFGPGTRLTVL.

This clonotype has a count of ten or more. This chain uses TRBV5-1 with TRBJ2-5; D may be TRBD1 or TRBD2 (5 bases each). The CDR3 totals 14 residues. Germline CDR1 reads SGHRS; CDR2 reads YFSETQ. Trimming took 0 bases from V and 8 from J, leaving 14 bases between them. The CDR3 DNA is TGCGCCAGCAGCTTGGTGGGACGAGGGGAAACCCAGTACTTC. This sequence encodes CASSLVGRGETQYF.

This clonotype has more than one count but fewer than ten. This rearrangement joins TRBV28 to TRBJ2-3; 7 bases are shared with TRBD2. The germline V gene encodes CDR1 MDHEN and CDR2 SYDVKM. CDR3 length: 15 amino acids. V was clipped by 3 bases and J by 2 bases; unmatched bases: 5. CDR3 DNA: TGTGCCAGCAGTTTGCGGGGGTTGATCACAGATACGCAGTATTTT. Amino acids: CASSLRGLITDTQYF.

This clonotype has just a few counts. This sequence joins TRBV12-3 or TRBV12-4 and TRBJ2-7, with 9 bases that match TRBD2. Trimming at V came to 5 bases and at J to 7 bases, leaving 6 bases not matched to a gene. The CDR3 consists of 13 residues. The CDR3: CASSPLAGGEQYF. In DNA form, the CDR3 reads TGTGCCAGCAGTCCCCTGGCGGGAGGGGAGCAGTACTTC.

This clonotype appeared a few times. The chain recombines TRBV20-1 with TRBJ1-2, with D hard to call. Germline CDR1 is DFQATT and CDR2 is SNEGSKA (reference sequence). Trimming cost V 2 bases and J 0 bases, with 19 bases left between them. The CDR3 totals 17 residues. This CDR3 reads CSARIRHLAPANYGYTF. For the CDR3, the DNA is TGCAGTGCTAGAATCAGGCACCTGGCCCCGGCTAACTATGGCTACACCTTC.

This clonotype was detected a few times. The J gene is TRBJ1-1, the V gene TRBV7-3; 8 bases align to TRBD1. The trim removed 5 bases at V and 6 bases at J, leaving 8 bases unmatched. The CDR3 consists of 14 residues. In germline, CDR1 is SGHTA, CDR2 FQGTGA. For the CDR3, the DNA is TGTGCCAGCAGCACTACAGGGGGGGGGTCTGAAGCTTTCTTT. As protein: CASSTTGGGSEAFF.

This clonotype qualifies as medium-sized. This chain connects TRBV6-5 to TRBJ2-5, with no clear D. The V gene's germline CDR1 is MNHEY and CDR2 SVGAGI. The CDR3 loop spans 13 amino acids. Trimming cost V 6 bases and J 5 bases, with 13 bases left between them. DNA for the CDR3: TGTGCCAGCAGGTGGATAGCTGGTGAGACCCAGTACTTC. Encoded protein: CASRWIAGETQYF.

The chain links TRBV19 to TRBJ2-1, with 13 bases fitting TRBD2. The CDR3 runs to 15 residues. Germline assignment: CDR1 LNHDA and CDR2 SQIVND (reference sequence). V trimming: 3 bases; J trimming: 8 bases; junction bases outside the gene matches: 4. In nucleotides, the CDR3 is TGTGCCAGTAGTATTTGGACTAGCGGGAGCGATGAGCAGTTCTTC. Translating gives CASSIWTSGSDEQFF.

This clonotype was counted only a few times. The genes are TRBV5-1 and TRBJ2-3; a possible D gene is TRBD2 (5 bases). V dropped 0 bases and J dropped 0 bases, with 11 bases sitting between them. The CDR3 has 16 residues. Germline CDR1 SGHRS, CDR2 YFSETQ. CDR3 DNA: TGCGCCAGCAGCTTGGCCGCGAGCGGAAGCACAGATACGCAGTATTTT. This codes for CASSLAASGSTDTQYF.

The chain uses TRBV13 and TRBJ1-5; D is uncertain. This CDR3 spans 14 amino acids. Trimming stripped 3 bases from V and 3 bases from J, with 9 bases between. Germline V CDR1 and CDR2: PRHDT, FYEKMQ (reference sequence). The CDR3: CASSFGNPNQPQHF. The CDR3 DNA follows: TGTGCCAGCAGCTTCGGCAATCCCAATCAGCCCCAGCATTTT.

This clonotype was counted once. The V call is TRBV27, the J call TRBJ2-5; 8 bases line up with TRBD1. The CDR3 extends over 15 amino acids. The germline V gene encodes CDR1 MNHEY and CDR2 SMNVEV (reference sequence). Losses at the gene ends were 6 bases for V and 2 bases for J; bases not matched to a gene: 8. The CDR3 nucleotides read TGTGCCAGCAGCAGGGGGCCCTACACACAAGAGACCCAGTACTTC. The encoded protein is CASSRGPYTQETQYF.